The T cell receptor (beta chain) under discussion was sequenced for a study of early T cells in non-severe SARS-CoV-2 infection. Study-level information: Chains stayed unpaired after sequencing of bulk RNA from unsorted whole blood.

The germline V and J ends were trimmed by 0 bases and 2 bases, with 14 bases remaining between them. The CDR3 covers 17 residues. CDR1 DFQATT and CDR2 SNEGSKA come from the germline V gene (reference sequence). Overall study findings and caveats: Matches to VDJdb favored anti-spike CD8 responses and missed private and CD4 specificities.

As part of library construction, unique molecular identifiers were attached to individual cDNA molecules. A single record per CDR3 protein comes from TCRdb applying MiXCR to the 5' RACE reads. Here the sample spans tens of thousands of distinct CDR3 sequences, about 14% being singletons. About this clonotype: Its matching antigen is unknown.

The receptor's source is an adult who was a healthcare worker with PCR-confirmed SARS-CoV-2 infection or an uninfected control (not recorded which). Sequencing was performed on whole blood. This rearrangement joins TRBV20-1 to TRBJ1-6; maybe TRBD1 (6 bases). This CDR3 is CSARDWGAGAYNSPLHF. Written as DNA, the CDR3 is TGCAGTGCTAGAGATTGGGGGGCAGGGGCCTATAATTCACCCCTCCACTTT.